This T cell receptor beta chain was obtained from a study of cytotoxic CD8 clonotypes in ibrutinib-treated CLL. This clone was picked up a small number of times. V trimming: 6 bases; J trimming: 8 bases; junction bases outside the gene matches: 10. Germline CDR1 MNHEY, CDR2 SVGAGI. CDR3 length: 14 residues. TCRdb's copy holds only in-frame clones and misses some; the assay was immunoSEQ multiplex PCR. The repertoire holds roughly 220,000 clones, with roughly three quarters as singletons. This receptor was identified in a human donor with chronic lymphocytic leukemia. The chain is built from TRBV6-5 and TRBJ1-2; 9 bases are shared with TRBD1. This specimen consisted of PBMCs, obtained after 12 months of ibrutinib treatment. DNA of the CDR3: TGTGCCAGCAGGCCGGGACAGGGAAGATCCGGCTACACCTTC. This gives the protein CASRPGQGRSGYTF.